This T cell receptor (beta chain) came from a study of blood T cell repertoires in COVID-19 (dated by TCRdb to 2020 to 2021). Background on the whole study: Samples covering the acute and convalescent phases of COVID-19 were provided by collaborators in the United States, Italy and Spain. The prospective study material was composed of cDNA or gDNA derived from T cells, B-cell-depleted T cells, or PBMCs. Subjects who had been exposed to COVID-19, were actively infected with it, or had recovered from it provided the deeply sampled blood TCRbeta repertoires that made up the dataset. The repertoires were released in a freely available public database meant as a resource for research on the immune response to SARS-CoV-2. The samples were drawn from the first 160 participants of the ongoing ImmuneRACE study and from about 1,200 subjects provided by 6 global collaborators. Sample metadata almost always included a de-identified subject ID, COVID-19 status, age in years and sex. Where available, HLA class I and class II types were taken from metadata supplied by the sample provider and were not determined by assay-based typing.

Points on this clone: Its recognized antigen is unknown. Qualities for individual bases were not recorded, and no much larger clone is one base off.

The V end loses 4 bases and the J end loses 9 bases, and a stretch of 26 bases separates them. The germline V gene (reference sequence) yields SGHKS for CDR1 and YYEKEE for CDR2. The cysteine opens and the phenylalanine closes a CDR3 of 16 amino acids. Just CDR3 DNA is preserved here, 48 bases in frame from base 1. The collaborating institutions used their own protocols to collect whole blood in K2EDTA tubes. For TCRbeta analysis, collaborators shipped samples as frozen whole blood, isolated PBMCs, or DNA extracted from either of those sample types. TCRbeta CDR3 regions were amplified from genomic DNA using the immunoSEQ Assay, a bias-controlled multiplex PCR. The study's processing was this. The number of nucleated cells in each sample was estimated by amplification of reference gene primers within the assay. To quantify the absolute abundance of each unique TCRbeta CDR3 rearrangement, sequence reads were collapsed and filtered. For each sample, productive Simpson clonality was calculated by taking the square root of Simpson's diversity index across productive rearrangements. Here the immuneACCESS table is served through TCRdb, limited to in-frame sequences with V and J called. Missing clones are a known gap in these copies; in checked studies unresolved V genes cover under half, and the rest lacks a known reason. That table is the source of V, J and clone size, and D and trimming were worked out from the DNA. The sample includes under 300,000 clones, with 86% observed a single time. Less than 8% of the sample is taken by the ten largest.

Broad study findings and their caveats: The quantity of clinical and demographic metadata differed by source and by participant and was supplied without curation.

The source material was peripheral blood. The sequence was collected from a man between 60 and 75 years old with acute or convalescent COVID-19. Recombination connected TRBV5-5 to TRBJ2-7; matching of 6 bases hints at TRBD1 as the D gene. Here the CDR3 is given as CASSVNPGHEFKRQYF. The base sequence is TGTGCCAGCAGCGTAAACCCGGGACACGAGTTTAAGCGGCAGTACTTC.